This T cell receptor (beta chain) is from a study of blood T cell repertoires in COVID-19. Background on the study: Sample material is recorded as cDNA or gDNA derived from T cells, B-cell-depleted T cells, or PBMCs.

In the study's own analysis: Amplification with reference gene primers provided the estimates of nucleated cell counts. Assay: immunoSEQ multiplex PCR; the TCRdb copy retains only in-frame clones and omits some. The D gene and trimming were derived from the DNA, and the V and J assignments and clone size from that table. Here the sample spans 120,000 to 150,000 clones, 80% to 90% being singletons. Germline V gene data show CDR1 as SGDLS and CDR2 as YYNGEE. There are 16 residues in the CDR3. Trimming shortened V by 4 bases and J by 0 bases, and 15 bases separated the two germline ends. The chain recombines TRBV9 with TRBJ2-3, with D perhaps TRBD2 (6 bases). The clonotype was recovered from a human donor in a cohort sampled during active COVID-19. The sequenced sample consisted of peripheral blood. The CDR3 bases are TGTGCCAGCAGCAGACGGGGGACCTCTAGCACAGATACGCAGTATTTT. Residues: CASSRRGTSSTDTQYF.